The TCR beta chain described here comes from a study of cytomegalovirus exposure and HLA in healthy donors. Each donor's status was that of a healthy bone marrow donor. Points from the study as a whole: It was assumed in the presence/absence analyses that sequencing depth was roughly uniform across donors.

With regard to this clone: The antigen is undetermined.

Germline assignment: CDR1 ENHRY and CDR2 SYGVKD. The CDR3 sequence is 14 residues long. Trimming took 7 bases from V and 2 from J; bases not matched to a gene: 5. Vbeta (60) and Jbeta (13) primers were used in the PCR. The table came from immunoSEQ multiplex PCR; TCRdb's copy has only in-frame clones and leaves some out. The table shows around 150,000 clones, with 60% to 85% occurring only once. The chain recombines TRBV10-3 with TRBJ2-7; 10 bases fit TRBD1. The receptor comes from a man aged 50-60 years in good health and CMV-seropositive. The sample taken for sequencing was PBMCs. CDR3 DNA: TGTGCCATCACCTGGGACAGGGGCGCCTACGAGCAGTACTTC. This encodes CAITWDRGAYEQYF.